The T cell receptor beta chain described here comes from a study of blood T cells in healthy people across ages. As for the study in general: Template switching retrieved approximately one barcoded beta molecule for each two T cells.

This clonotype came up a few times. The antigen remains unidentified. CDR3 size: 14 residues. The authors ran a second PCR of 7 to 11 cycles using a sample-barcoded 5' primer and a J-beta primer mix. Every molecule of cDNA carried a tag from a template-switch adaptor with 12 random nucleotides. TCRdb re-called the 5' RACE reads through MiXCR, storing one row per CDR3 protein. Here the sample spans approximately 1.5 million distinct CDR3 sequences, roughly 43% being singletons. Findings and limits, study-wide: The study found TCR beta diversity correlated strongly with naive T cell percentage. More naive CD4+ cells and higher diversity were found in long-lived than in aged donors.

The chain employs TRBV1 and TRBJ2-1; TRBD1 is the table's D call and was not checked against the DNA. TRBV1 is a documented pseudogene. The sample taken for sequencing was blood. The TCR originated in a woman younger than 35 in good health. The CDR3 here is CTHPPGPSYNEQFF. The CDR3 nucleotides read TGCACCCATCCCCCGGGACCCTCCTACAATGAGCAGTTCTTC.